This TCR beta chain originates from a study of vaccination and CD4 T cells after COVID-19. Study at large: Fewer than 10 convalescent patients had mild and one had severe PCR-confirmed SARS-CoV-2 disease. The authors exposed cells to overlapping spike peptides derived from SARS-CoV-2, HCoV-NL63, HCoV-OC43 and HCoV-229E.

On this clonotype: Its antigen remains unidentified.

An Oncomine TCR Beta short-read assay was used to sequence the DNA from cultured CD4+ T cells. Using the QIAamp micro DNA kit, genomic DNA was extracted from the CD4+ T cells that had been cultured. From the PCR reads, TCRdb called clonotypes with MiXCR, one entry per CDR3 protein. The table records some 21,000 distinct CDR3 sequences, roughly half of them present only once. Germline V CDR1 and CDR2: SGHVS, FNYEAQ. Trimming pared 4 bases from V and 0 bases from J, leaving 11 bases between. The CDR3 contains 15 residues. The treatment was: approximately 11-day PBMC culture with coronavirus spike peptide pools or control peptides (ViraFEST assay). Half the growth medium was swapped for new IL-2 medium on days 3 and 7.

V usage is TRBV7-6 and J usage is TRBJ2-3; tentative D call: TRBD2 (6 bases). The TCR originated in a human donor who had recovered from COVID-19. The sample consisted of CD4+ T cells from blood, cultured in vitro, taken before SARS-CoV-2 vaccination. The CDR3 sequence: CASSYRGVSTDTQYF. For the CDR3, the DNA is TGTGCCAGCAGCTACCGCGGGGTTAGCACAGATACGCAGTATTTT.